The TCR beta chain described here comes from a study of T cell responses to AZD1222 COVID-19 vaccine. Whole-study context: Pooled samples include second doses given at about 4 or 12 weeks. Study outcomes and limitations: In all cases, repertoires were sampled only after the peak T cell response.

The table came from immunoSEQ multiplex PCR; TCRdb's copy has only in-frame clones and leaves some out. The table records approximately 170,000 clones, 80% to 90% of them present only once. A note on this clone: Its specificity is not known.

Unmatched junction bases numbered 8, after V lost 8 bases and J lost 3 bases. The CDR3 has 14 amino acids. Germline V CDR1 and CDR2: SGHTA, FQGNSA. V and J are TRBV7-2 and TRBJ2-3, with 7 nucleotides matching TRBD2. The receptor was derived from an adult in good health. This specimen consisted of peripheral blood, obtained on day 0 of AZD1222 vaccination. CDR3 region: CASDTSGVTDTQYF. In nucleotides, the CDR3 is TGTGCCAGCGACACCAGCGGGGTAACAGATACGCAGTATTTT.